These 29 T cell receptor beta chains were all obtained from the same sample, sequenced in a study of shared clonotypes between healthy human individuals. Assay used: immunoSEQ multiplex PCR; TCRdb lists only in-frame clones, some missing. Among about 1 million clones listed, roughly 80% were seen once. Sequences were obtained from memory CD4+ T cells sorted from blood. Subset: CD45RA-negative fraction. Source of these receptors: a young man in good health.

Points on this clone: Its ends do not fully match the called genes, so a read error is possible. The V and J genes are TRBV7-7 and TRBJ2-7, with 11 bases fitting TRBD1. Germline V gene lookup returns CDR1 SSHAT and CDR2 FNYEAQ (reference sequence). The CDR3 is 15 residues long. This CDR3 is CASSYGQGAAYEQYF. Here the CDR3 DNA reads TGTGCTAGCAGCTACGGACAGGGGGCCGCCTACGAGCAGTACTTC.

The sample holds many counts of this clone. V is TRBV2 and J is TRBJ2-2; TRBD2 agrees at 11 bases. The V gene's germline CDR1 is SNHLY and CDR2 FYNNEI. The length of the CDR3 is 16 residues. Trimming removed 4 bases from V and 2 bases from J; junction bases left unmatched: 3. CDR3 bases: TGTGCCAGCAGTGGCGGGACTAGCGGAAACACCGGGGAGCTGTTTTTT. Amino acids: CASSGGTSGNTGELFF. Based on the CDR3 plus reference TRBV2 and TRBJ2-2, the full variable domain is EPEVTQTPSHQVTQMGQEVILRCVPISNHLYFYWYRQILGQKVEFLVSFYNNEISEKSEIFDDQFSVERPDGSNFTLKIRSTKLEDSAMYFCASSGGTSGNTGELFFGEGSRLTVL.

This clone was detected once. The V gene is TRBV7-2, the J gene TRBJ2-2; no reliable D call. Germline CDR1 and CDR2: SGHTA and FQGNSA. V gave up 1 base and J gave up 1 base, with 10 bases separating them. The length of the CDR3 is 16 residues. The CDR3 DNA is TGTGCCAGCAGCTTAGGCCTCTCGGGGAACACCGGGGAGCTGTTTTTT. Translating gives CASSLGLSGNTGELFF.

This chain joins TRBV5-8 and TRBJ2-7; D is possibly TRBD2 (6 bases). CDR3 length equals 14 residues. The V gene lost 4 bases and the J gene lost 2 bases, with 13 bases spanning the gap. Germline assignment: CDR1 SGHTS and CDR2 YDEGEE. In DNA form, the CDR3 reads TGTGCCAGCAGCCGGCCCGGGAGCACCTACGAGCAGTACTTC. Protein product: CASSRPGSTYEQYF.

About this clone: Other nucleotide sequences in the sample specify the same CDR3. The chain has TRBV9 and TRBJ1-3; D not certain. Germline CDR1 and CDR2: SGDLS and YYNGEE. The V end was cut by 0 bases, the J end by 0 bases, with 4 bases between. This CDR3 has 14 amino acids. The CDR3 spells CASSVGNSGNTIYF. CDR3 bases: TGTGCCAGCAGCGTAGGTAACTCTGGAAACACCATATATTTT.

The chain recombines TRBV5-1 with TRBJ1-5; D is ambiguous. Germline V lookup: CDR1 SGHRS, CDR2 YFSETQ. The ends were cut back, 4 bases at V and 0 bases at J, with 8 bases in the middle. CDR3 size: 14 residues. This chain's CDR3 is CASSQEYSNQPQHF. CDR3 bases: TGCGCCAGCAGCCAAGAGTATAGCAATCAGCCCCAGCATTTT.

The J gene is TRBJ1-5, the V gene TRBV18; the match to TRBD1 covers 10 bases. Unmatched junction bases numbered 9, after V lost 3 bases and J lost 7 bases. CDR1 and CDR2 from the germline V gene are KGHSH and LQKENI. This CDR3 has 16 residues. CDR3 bases: TGTGCCAGCTCACCGACAGGGGGCCATGGATTCCAGCCCCAGCATTTT. It encodes CASSPTGGHGFQPQHF.

The chain links TRBV25-1 to TRBJ1-3, with D unclear. CDR3 length: 13 residues. Germline CDR1 is MGHDK and CDR2 is SYGVNS. V lost 5 bases and J lost 0, with 5 bases in between. The CDR3 DNA sequence: TGTGCCAGCAGTAAAGCCTCTGGAAACACCATATATTTT. Amino acid sequence: CASSKASGNTIYF.

Worth noting for this clone: A read error is possible here, since a much larger clone lies one base away. The chain uses TRBV30 and TRBJ2-7, with D maybe TRBD1 (6 bases). The germline V gene has CDR1 GTSNPN and CDR2 SVGIG (reference sequence). The CDR3 is 13 residues long. The CDR3 bases are TGTGCCTGGGGTGTAAGGGACACCTACGAGCAGTACTTC. Protein product: CAWGVRDTYEQYF.

The chain has TRBV9 and TRBJ2-3; 10 bases line up with TRBD2. From germline, CDR1 is SGDLS and CDR2 YYNGEE. The CDR3 spans 16 residues. The V gene end was trimmed by 7 bases and the J gene end by 3 bases; junction bases not matched to a gene: 11. The CDR3 spells CASGDSSGSRTDTQYF. The CDR3 DNA sequence: TGTGCCAGCGGTGATTCTAGCGGGAGTAGGACAGATACGCAGTATTTT. Looking up the rest from reference TRBV9 and TRBJ2-3 gives the full variable domain: DSGVTQTPKHLITATGQRVTLRCSPRSGDLSVYWYQQSLDQGLQFLIQYYNGEERAKGNILERFSAQQFPDLHSELNLSSLELGDSALYFCASGDSSGSRTDTQYFGPGTRLTVL.

This chain connects TRBV30 to TRBJ2-1; 12 nucleotides line up with TRBD1. This CDR3 comprises 16 residues. V dropped 4 bases and J dropped 2; count of bases not matched to a gene: 6. Germline values: CDR1 GTSNPN, CDR2 SVGIG (reference sequence). Here the CDR3 reads CAWTAGTGGPYNEQFF. In nucleotides, the CDR3 is TGTGCCTGGACCGCCGGGACAGGGGGCCCCTACAATGAGCAGTTCTTC.

This clone was detected a few times. A single base is all that separates this from a far larger clone, so a read error is likely. The same CDR3 also results from other DNA sequences found in this sample. The chain joins TRBV6-5 to TRBJ1-2; 7 bases are a match to TRBD1. With V trimmed by 6 bases and J by 2 bases, 0 bases remained unmatched. The V gene's germline CDR1 is MNHEY and CDR2 SVGAGI. The length of the CDR3 is 12 residues. CDR3: CASRTGNYGYTF. The CDR3 DNA is TGTGCCAGCAGGACAGGGAACTATGGCTACACCTTC.

The sample holds a few counts of this clone. The chain couples TRBV2 to TRBJ2-1; either TRBD1 or TRBD2 may supply D (5 bases each). The CDR3 length is 16 residues. V was shortened by 4 bases and J by 0 bases, with 13 bases between the two germline ends. Germline CDR1 is SNHLY and CDR2 is FYNNEI. The CDR3 sequence is CASSVSGGGSYNEQFF. The DNA for the CDR3 is TGTGCCAGCAGTGTGTCGGGTGGGGGCTCCTACAATGAGCAGTTCTTC.

The chain has TRBV7-9 and TRBJ1-4; unclear D gene. Trimming cost V 4 bases and J 6 bases, with 18 bases left between them. This CDR3 has 16 amino acids. CDR1 and CDR2 from the germline V gene are SEHNR and FQNEAQ (reference sequence). The CDR3 reads CASSSLGGPGDEKLFF. CDR3 in DNA: TGTGCCAGCAGCTCCCTTGGTGGACCTGGCGATGAAAAACTGTTTTTT.

This clone was counted a few times. V is TRBV7-2 and J is TRBJ2-7, with TRBD1 matching 7 bases. J was trimmed by 7 bases and V by 6 bases; bases with no gene match: 9. The CDR3 is 13 residues long. From germline, CDR1 is SGHTA and CDR2 FQGNSA. DNA of the CDR3: TGTGCCAGCAGGTTTACAGGGGTAAATGAGCAGTACTTC. Amino acids: CASRFTGVNEQYF.

The chain couples TRBV6-1 to TRBJ1-1; possible D gene TRBD1, 6 bases. In germline, CDR1 is MNHNS, CDR2 SASEGT. V lost 7 bases, J lost 0 bases, and 12 bases lay in between. This CDR3 has 14 amino acids. The CDR3 reads CASKAQGMNTEAFF. The CDR3, as DNA: TGTGCCAGCAAAGCTCAGGGGATGAACACTGAAGCTTTCTTT.

The chain has TRBV5-8 and TRBJ2-5, with TRBD1 matching 7 bases. The J segment lost 1 base and the V segment lost 0 bases, leaving 6 bases of the junction unmatched. There are 16 residues in the CDR3. Germline V lookup: CDR1 SGHTS, CDR2 YDEGEE. DNA for the CDR3: TGTGCCAGCAGCTTGGCGAGACAGGGTTCCCAAGAGACCCAGTACTTC. Translation gives CASSLARQGSQETQYF.

Remarks on this clone: The same CDR3 arises from other DNA sequences in this sample as well. The V gene is TRBV2, the J gene TRBJ2-3, with 8 nucleotides matching TRBD1. CDR3 size: 13 residues. V lost 6 bases and J lost 1; bases outside the gene matches: 0. From germline, CDR1 is SNHLY and CDR2 FYNNEI. CDR3: CASRTGGTDTQYF. CDR3 sequence (DNA): TGTGCCAGCAGGACAGGGGGCACAGATACGCAGTATTTT.

The V and J genes are TRBV30 and TRBJ2-1, with a tentative D call TRBD2 (5 bases). The V gene's germline CDR1 is GTSNPN and CDR2 SVGIG (reference sequence). V lost 2 bases to trimming and J lost 5 bases, with 10 bases between them. The CDR3 runs to 13 residues. The CDR3 nucleotides read TGTGCCTGGAGTCCCTGGAGGAACAATGAGCAGTTCTTC. Its translation: CAWSPWRNNEQFF.

The chain combines TRBV30 with TRBJ1-1; no firm D call. The V end was cut by 0 bases, the J end by 4 bases, with 9 bases between. The CDR3 extends over 13 amino acids. The germline V gene encodes CDR1 GTSNPN and CDR2 SVGIG (reference sequence). CDR3 residues: CAWSVQEGTEAFF. The CDR3 nucleotides read TGTGCCTGGAGTGTACAAGAGGGCACTGAAGCTTTCTTT.

The chain combines TRBV5-6 with TRBJ2-7; a possible D gene is TRBD1 (6 bases). Trimming pared 0 bases from V and 5 bases from J, leaving 9 bases between. The CDR3 is 13 residues long. Germline CDR1 SGHDT, CDR2 YYEEEE. The chain's CDR3 is CASSLGGGDEQYF. Here the CDR3 DNA reads TGTGCCAGCAGCTTGGGAGGGGGTGACGAGCAGTACTTC.

The chain links TRBV7-2 to TRBJ2-5; 7 bases line up with TRBD2. V dropped 6 bases and J dropped 0; count of bases not matched to a gene: 7. CDR1 SGHTA and CDR2 FQGNSA come from the germline V gene. CDR3 length: 15 residues. In DNA, the CDR3 is TGTGCCAGCAGACCCACTAGCGCAAACCAAGAGACCCAGTACTTC. Encoded protein: CASRPTSANQETQYF.

The V call is TRBV30, the J call TRBJ1-4; D might be TRBD1 (6 bases). Germline CDR1 GTSNPN, CDR2 SVGIG (reference sequence). This CDR3 has 13 residues. V shed 5 bases and J shed 6 bases, with 13 bases lying between them. CDR3 bases: TGTGCCTGGGCGGGGGCGCGTGATGAAAAACTGTTTTTT. Translating gives CAWAGARDEKLFF.

The chain carries TRBV2 and TRBJ1-2; D gene uncertain. This CDR3 comprises 16 residues. Per germline, CDR1 SNHLY and CDR2 FYNNEI. V lost 8 bases to trimming and J lost 7 bases, with 26 bases between them. DNA of the CDR3: TGTGCCAGCCGAAAAACTGGTTTTGGAGGGCCGCCTGGCTACACCTTC. It codes for CASRKTGFGGPPGYTF.

The count of this clone is one. The chain has TRBV7-6 and TRBJ2-3; D tentatively fits TRBD1 or TRBD2 (5 bases each). The CDR3 is 14 amino acids. Trimming pared 2 bases from V and 4 bases from J, leaving 10 bases between. From germline, CDR1 is SGHVS and CDR2 FNYEAQ. This CDR3 is CASSLRGVPDTQYF. For the CDR3, the DNA is TGTGCCAGCAGCTTACGAGGGGTTCCAGATACGCAGTATTTT.

The rearrangement links TRBV2 to TRBJ2-5; 12 bases agree with TRBD1. V lost 5 bases to trimming and J lost 4 bases; unmatched junction nucleotides: 5. The CDR3 totals 15 residues. Germline V CDR1 and CDR2: SNHLY, FYNNEI. CDR3 bases: TGTGCCAGCAGTAAGGGACAGGGGGCGGGAGAGACCCAGTACTTC. This sequence encodes CASSKGQGAGETQYF.

The chain combines TRBV23-1 with TRBJ1-5; 7 nucleotides match TRBD1. TRBV23-1 is noted as an ORF with a role that remains uncertain. This CDR3 has 17 residues. With 4 bases clipped from V and 0 bases from J, the junction kept 9 bases outside the gene matches. CDR3 in amino acids: CASSLPIDRDSNQPQHF. The CDR3 nucleotides read TGCGCCAGCAGTCTCCCTATAGACAGGGATAGCAATCAGCCCCAGCATTTT.

The chain joins TRBV9 to TRBJ2-6; D may be TRBD1 or TRBD2 (5 bases each). CDR1 is SGDLS, CDR2 YYNGEE, per germline. The germline V and J ends were trimmed by 1 base and 0 bases, with 11 bases remaining between them. This CDR3 region has 17 residues. The CDR3 DNA reads TGTGCCAGCAGCGTACGGGGCGCCCGCTCTGGGGCCAACGTCCTGACTTTC. This translates into CASSVRGARSGANVLTF. Using reference TRBV9 and TRBJ2-6 for the parts outside the CDR3, the full variable domain is DSGVTQTPKHLITATGQRVTLRCSPRSGDLSVYWYQQSLDQGLQFLIQYYNGEERAKGNILERFSAQQFPDLHSELNLSSLELGDSALYFCASSVRGARSGANVLTFGAGSRLTVL.

The chain is built from TRBV6-1 and TRBJ2-1, with TRBD1 matching 7 bases. CDR3 length equals 13 residues. The V and J ends lost 4 bases and 5 bases, in that order; junction bases with no gene match: 2. Germline V gene sequence: CDR1 MNHNS, CDR2 SASEGT. The CDR3 coding sequence is TGTGCCAGCAGTGCCGGGACAGACAATGAGCAGTTCTTC. This translates into CASSAGTDNEQFF.